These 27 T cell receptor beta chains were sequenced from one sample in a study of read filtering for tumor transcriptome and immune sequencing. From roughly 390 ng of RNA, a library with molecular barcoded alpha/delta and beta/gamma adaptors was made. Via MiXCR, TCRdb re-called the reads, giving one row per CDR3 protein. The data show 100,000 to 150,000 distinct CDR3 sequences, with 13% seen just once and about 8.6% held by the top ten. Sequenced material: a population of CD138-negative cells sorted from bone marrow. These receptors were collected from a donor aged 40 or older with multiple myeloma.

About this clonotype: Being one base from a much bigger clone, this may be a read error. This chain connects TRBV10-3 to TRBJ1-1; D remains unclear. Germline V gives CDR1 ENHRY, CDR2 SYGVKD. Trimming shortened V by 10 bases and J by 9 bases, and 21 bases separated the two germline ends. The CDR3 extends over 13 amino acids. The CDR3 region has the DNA TGTGCCACCGCTCGACCTGGTGTAACTAAAGCTTTCTTT. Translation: CATARPGVTKAFF.

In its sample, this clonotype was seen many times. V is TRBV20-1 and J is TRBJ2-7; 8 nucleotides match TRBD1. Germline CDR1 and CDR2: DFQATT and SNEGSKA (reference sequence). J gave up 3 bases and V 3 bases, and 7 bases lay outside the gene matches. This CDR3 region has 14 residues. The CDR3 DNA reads TGCAGTGCTAGTGGGACAGGAAGATACTACGAGCAGTACTTC. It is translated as CSASGTGRYYEQYF.

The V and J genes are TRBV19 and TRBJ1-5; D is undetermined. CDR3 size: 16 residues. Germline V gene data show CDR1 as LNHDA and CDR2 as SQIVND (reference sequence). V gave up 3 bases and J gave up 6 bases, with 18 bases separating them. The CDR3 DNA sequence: TGTGCCAGTAGTATCGATGTGGCCTCGGGAGGTCAGCCCCAGCATTTT. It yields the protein CASSIDVASGGQPQHF.

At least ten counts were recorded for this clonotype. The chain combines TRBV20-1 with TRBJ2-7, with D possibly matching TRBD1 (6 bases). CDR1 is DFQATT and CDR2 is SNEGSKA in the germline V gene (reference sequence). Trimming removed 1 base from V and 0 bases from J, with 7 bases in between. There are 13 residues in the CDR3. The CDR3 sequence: CSARGDISYEQYF. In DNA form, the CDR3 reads TGCAGTGCTAGAGGGGACATCTCCTACGAGCAGTACTTC.

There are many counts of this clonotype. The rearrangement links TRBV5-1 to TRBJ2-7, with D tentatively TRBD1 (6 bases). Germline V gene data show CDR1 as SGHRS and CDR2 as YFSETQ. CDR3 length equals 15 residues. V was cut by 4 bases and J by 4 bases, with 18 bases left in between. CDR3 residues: CASSLNNRETYEQYF. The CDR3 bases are TGCGCCAGCAGCCTAAACAACAGGGAGACTTACGAGCAGTACTTC.

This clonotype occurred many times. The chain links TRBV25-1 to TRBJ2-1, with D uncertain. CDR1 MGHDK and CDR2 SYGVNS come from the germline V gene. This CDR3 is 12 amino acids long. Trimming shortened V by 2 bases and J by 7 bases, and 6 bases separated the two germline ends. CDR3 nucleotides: TGTGCCAGCAGTGAAGAGGAAAATGAGCAGTTCTTC. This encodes CASSEEENEQFF.

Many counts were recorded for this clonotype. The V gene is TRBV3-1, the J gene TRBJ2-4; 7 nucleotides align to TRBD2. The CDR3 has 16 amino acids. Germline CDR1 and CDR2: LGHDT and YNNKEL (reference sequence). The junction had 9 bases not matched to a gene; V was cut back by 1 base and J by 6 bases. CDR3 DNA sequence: TGTGCCAGCAGCCAAGTGGCGGGAGAGCGGCGAAACATTCAGTACTTC. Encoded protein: CASSQVAGERRNIQYF.

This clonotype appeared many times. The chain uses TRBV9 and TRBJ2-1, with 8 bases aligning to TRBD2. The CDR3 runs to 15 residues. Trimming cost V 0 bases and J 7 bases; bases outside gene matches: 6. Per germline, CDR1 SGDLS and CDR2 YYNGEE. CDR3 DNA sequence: TGTGCCAGCAGCGTAGACGGGAGGGCCAGGAATGAGCAGTTCTTC. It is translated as CASSVDGRARNEQFF.

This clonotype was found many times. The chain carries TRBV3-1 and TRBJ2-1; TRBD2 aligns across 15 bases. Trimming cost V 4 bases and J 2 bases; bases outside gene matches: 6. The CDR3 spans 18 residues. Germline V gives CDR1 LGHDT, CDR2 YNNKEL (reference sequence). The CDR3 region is CASSPRTSGRVAYNEQFF. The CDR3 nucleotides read TGTGCCAGCAGCCCCCGGACTAGCGGGAGGGTGGCCTACAATGAGCAGTTCTTC.

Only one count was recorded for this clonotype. The CDR3 DNA is TGTGCCAGCAGCCAAGCGTCTCGCGGTGTCAATGAGCAGTTCTTC. Protein: CASSQASRGVNEQFF. J is TRBJ2-1 and V is TRBV4-2; D unresolved. The germline V gene has CDR1 LGHNA and CDR2 YNFKEQ. Trimming stripped 1 base from V and 6 bases from J, with 13 bases between. CDR3 length: 15 residues.

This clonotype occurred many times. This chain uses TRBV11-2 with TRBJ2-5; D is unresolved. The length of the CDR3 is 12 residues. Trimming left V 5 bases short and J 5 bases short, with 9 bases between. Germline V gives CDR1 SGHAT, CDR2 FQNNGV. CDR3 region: CASSKMVETQYF. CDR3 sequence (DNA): TGTGCCAGCAGCAAAATGGTGGAGACCCAGTACTTC.

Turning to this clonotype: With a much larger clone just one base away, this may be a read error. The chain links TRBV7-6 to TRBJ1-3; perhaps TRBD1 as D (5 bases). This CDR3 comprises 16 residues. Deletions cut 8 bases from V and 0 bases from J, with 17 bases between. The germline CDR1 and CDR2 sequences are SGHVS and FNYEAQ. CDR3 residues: CASGPRDSLSGNTIYF. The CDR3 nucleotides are TGTGCCAGCGGCCCCAGGGACTCGCTCTCTGGAAACACCATATATTTT. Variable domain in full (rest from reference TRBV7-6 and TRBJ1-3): GAGVSQSPRYKVTKRGQDVALRCDPISGHVSLYWYRQALGQGPEFLTYFNYEAQQDKSGLPNDRFSAERPEGSISTLTIQRTEQRDSAMYRCASGPRDSLSGNTIYFGEGSWLTVV.

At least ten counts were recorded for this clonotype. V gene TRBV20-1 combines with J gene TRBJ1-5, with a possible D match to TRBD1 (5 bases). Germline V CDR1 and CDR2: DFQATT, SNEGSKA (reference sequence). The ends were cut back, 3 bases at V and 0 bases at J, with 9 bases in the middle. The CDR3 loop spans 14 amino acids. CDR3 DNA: TGCAGTGCTAGCGGGGGATATAGCAATCAGCCCCAGCATTTT. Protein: CSASGGYSNQPQHF.

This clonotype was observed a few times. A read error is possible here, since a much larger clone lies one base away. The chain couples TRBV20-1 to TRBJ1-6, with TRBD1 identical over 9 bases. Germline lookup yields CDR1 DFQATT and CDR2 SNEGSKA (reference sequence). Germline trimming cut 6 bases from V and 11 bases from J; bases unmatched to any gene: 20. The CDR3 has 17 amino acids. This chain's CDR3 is CSALSPGQGESRTPLHF. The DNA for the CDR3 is TGCAGTGCCCTGAGCCCGGGACAGGGAGAGAGCAGAACACCCCTCCACTTT.

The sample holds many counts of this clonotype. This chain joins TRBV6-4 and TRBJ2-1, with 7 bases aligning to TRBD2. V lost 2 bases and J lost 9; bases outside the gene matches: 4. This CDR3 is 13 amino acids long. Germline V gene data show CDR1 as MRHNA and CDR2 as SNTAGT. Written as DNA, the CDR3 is TGTGCCAGCAGTGACACCCAGCGGGGTGAGCAGTTCTTC. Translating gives CASSDTQRGEQFF.

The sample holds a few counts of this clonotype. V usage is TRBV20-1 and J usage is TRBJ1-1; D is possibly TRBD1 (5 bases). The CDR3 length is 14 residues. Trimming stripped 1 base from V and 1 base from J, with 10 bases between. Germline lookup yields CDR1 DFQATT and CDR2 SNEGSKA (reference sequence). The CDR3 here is CSARGSQGNTEAFF. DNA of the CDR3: TGCAGTGCTAGAGGTTCCCAGGGGAACACTGAAGCTTTCTTT.

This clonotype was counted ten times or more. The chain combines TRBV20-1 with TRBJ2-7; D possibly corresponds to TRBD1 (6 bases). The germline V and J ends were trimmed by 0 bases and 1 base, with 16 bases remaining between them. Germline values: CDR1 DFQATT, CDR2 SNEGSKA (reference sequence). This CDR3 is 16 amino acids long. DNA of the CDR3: TGCAGTGCTAGAGATCAGTTGGCAGGGACATCCTACGAGCAGTACTTC. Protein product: CSARDQLAGTSYEQYF.

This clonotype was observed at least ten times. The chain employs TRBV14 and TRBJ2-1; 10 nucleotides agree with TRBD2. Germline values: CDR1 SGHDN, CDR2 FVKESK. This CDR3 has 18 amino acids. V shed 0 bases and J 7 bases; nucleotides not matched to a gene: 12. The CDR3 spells CASSQDRTASGSINEQFF. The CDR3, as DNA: TGTGCCAGCAGCCAAGATAGGACCGCTAGCGGGAGTATAAATGAGCAGTTCTTC. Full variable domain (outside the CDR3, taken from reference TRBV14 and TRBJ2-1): EAGVTQFPSHSVIEKGQTVTLRCDPISGHDNLYWYRRVMGKEIKFLLHFVKESKQDESGMPNNRFLAERTGGTYSTLKVQPAELEDSGVYFCASSQDRTASGSINEQFFGPGTRLTVL.

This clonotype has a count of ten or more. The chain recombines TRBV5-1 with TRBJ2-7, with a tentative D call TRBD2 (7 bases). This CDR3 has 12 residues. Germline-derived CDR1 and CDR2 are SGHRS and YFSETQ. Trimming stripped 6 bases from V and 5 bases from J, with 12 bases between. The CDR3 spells CASKKGGNEQYF. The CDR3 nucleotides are TGCGCCAGCAAAAAGGGGGGGAACGAGCAGTACTTC.

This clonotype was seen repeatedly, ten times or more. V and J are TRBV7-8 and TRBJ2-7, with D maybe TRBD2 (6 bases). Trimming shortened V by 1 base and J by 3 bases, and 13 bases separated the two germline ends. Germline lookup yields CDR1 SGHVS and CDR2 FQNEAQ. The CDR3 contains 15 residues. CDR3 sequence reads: CASSLGGGTFYEQYF. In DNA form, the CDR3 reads TGTGCCAGCAGCTTAGGTGGCGGGACCTTCTACGAGCAGTACTTC.

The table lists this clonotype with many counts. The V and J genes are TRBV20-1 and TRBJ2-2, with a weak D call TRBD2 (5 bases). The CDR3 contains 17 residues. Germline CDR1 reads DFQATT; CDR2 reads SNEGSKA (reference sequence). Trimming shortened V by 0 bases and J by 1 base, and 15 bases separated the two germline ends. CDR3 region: CSARDAQRGGNTGELFF. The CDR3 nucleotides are TGCAGTGCTAGAGATGCACAGCGCGGAGGGAACACCGGGGAGCTGTTTTTT.

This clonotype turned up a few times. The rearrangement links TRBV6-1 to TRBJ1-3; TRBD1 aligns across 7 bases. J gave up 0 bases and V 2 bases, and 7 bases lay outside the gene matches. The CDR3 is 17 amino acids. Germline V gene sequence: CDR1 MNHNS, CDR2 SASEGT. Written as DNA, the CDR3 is TGTGCCAGCAGTGAACAGGGGGACCTCGTCTCTGGAAACACCATATATTTT. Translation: CASSEQGDLVSGNTIYF.

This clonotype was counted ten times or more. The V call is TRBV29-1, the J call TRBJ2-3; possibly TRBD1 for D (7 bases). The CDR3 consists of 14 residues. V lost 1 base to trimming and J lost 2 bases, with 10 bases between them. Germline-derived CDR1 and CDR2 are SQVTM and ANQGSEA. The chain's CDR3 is CSVEGRGLTDTQYF. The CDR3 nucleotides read TGCAGCGTTGAAGGGAGGGGGCTCACAGATACGCAGTATTTT.

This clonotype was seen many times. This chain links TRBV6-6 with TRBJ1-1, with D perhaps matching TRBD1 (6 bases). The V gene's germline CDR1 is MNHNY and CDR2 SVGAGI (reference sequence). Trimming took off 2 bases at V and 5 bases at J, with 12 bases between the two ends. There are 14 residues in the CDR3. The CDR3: CASSYLSGTTEAFF. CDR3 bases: TGTGCCAGCAGTTACCTTTCCGGGACAACTGAAGCTTTCTTT.

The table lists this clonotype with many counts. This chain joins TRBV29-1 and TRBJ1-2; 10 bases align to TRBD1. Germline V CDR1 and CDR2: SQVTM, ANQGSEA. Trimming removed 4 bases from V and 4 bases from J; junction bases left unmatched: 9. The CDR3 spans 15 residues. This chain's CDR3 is CSVAVWDRGTYGYTF. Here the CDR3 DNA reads TGCAGCGTTGCAGTCTGGGACAGGGGCACCTATGGCTACACCTTC.

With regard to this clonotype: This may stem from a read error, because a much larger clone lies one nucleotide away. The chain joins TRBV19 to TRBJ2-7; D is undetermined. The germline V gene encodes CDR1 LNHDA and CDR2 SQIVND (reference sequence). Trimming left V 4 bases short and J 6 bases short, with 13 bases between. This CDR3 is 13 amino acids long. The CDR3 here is CASSRRPLSEQYF. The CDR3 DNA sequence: TGTGCCAGTAGTAGACGGCCTCTTAGCGAGCAGTACTTC. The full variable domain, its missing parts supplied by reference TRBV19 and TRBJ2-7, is DGGITQSPKYLFRKEGQNVTLSCEQNLNHDAMYWYRQDPGQGLRLIYYSQIVNDFQKGDIAEGYSVSREKKESFPLTVTSAQKNPTAFYLCASSRRPLSEQYFGPGTRLTVT.

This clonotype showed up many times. The CDR3 DNA reads TGTGCCAGCAGTTTAGGAAGCCACACCTGGTTTAATGAGCAGTTCTTC. Its protein is CASSLGSHTWFNEQFF. The rearrangement joins TRBV12-3 or TRBV12-4 to TRBJ2-1; D uncertain. The CDR3 spans 16 residues. V was pared by 1 base and J by 7 bases, with 17 bases between.